The subject of this entry is one T cell receptor beta chain. Its antigen is unknown. This specimen comes from a study of shared clonotypes between healthy human individuals. V lost 2 bases and J 8 bases, leaving 17 bases between the germline ends. From germline, CDR1 is SGHRS and CDR2 YFSETQ. CDR3 length: 15 amino acids. Study results and limitations: In several donors, roughly 5.2% of naive CD4 clonotypes appeared in common. What rarefaction showed was incomplete sorted-subset sequencing despite large depth.

CD45RO-negative, CCR7-positively selected cells formed the naive CD8 fraction, excluding terminally differentiated effector memory CD45RA+ cells. Nashville, Tennessee was home to all donors, who were Caucasian adults. TCRdb keeps only in-frame clones here, not all; method: immunoSEQ multiplex PCR. The data show roughly 2.1 million clones, around 93% seen once. The chain joins TRBV5-1 to TRBJ2-4, with D possibly TRBD2 on 5 matching bases. The sequence derives from a man in his late teens or twenties in good health. Some clones in this sample may be carry-over from other donors' samples. Material for sequencing was naive CD8+ T cells from PBMCs. The CDR3 reads CASSFGVSSGDIQYF. In DNA form, the CDR3 reads TGCGCCAGCAGCTTTGGGGTTTCATCCGGGGACATTCAGTACTTC. The full variable domain, in which reference TRBV5-1 and TRBJ2-4 provide the parts outside the CDR3, is KAGVTQTPRYLIKTRGQQVTLSCSPISGHRSVSWYQQTPGQGLQFLFEYFSETQRNKGNFPGRFSGRQFSNSRSEMNVSTLELGDSALYLCASSFGVSSGDIQYFGAGTRLSVL.